Each of the 15 T cell receptor beta chains below was sequenced from the same sample in a study of metastatic and nonmetastatic thyroid tumors. Via MiXCR, TCRdb re-called the PCR reads. The sample consists of around 89,000 clones, 14% to 15% of them appearing once. None of the patients had undergone any treatment ahead of thyroid surgery. The sequenced material came from blood. The receptors originated from a female donor with papillary thyroid cancer or a benign thyroid nodule (not recorded which). Some clones in this sample may be carry-over from other donors' samples.

This clone was recorded many times. This chain connects TRBV30 to TRBJ2-3, with 7 bases aligning to TRBD2. The J segment lost 2 bases and the V segment lost 4 bases, leaving 3 bases of the junction unmatched. This CDR3 spans 13 amino acids. Germline lookup yields CDR1 GTSNPN and CDR2 SVGIG (reference sequence). CDR3 in DNA: TGTGCCTGGAAGAGCGGGGACACAGATACGCAGTATTTT. This gives the protein CAWKSGDTDTQYF.

This clone was seen ten or more times. Other DNA sequences from this sample encode an identical CDR3 as well. The chain carries TRBV2 and TRBJ2-2; 8 bases agree with TRBD1. This CDR3 has 16 amino acids. The germline V gene has CDR1 SNHLY and CDR2 FYNNEI. J was trimmed by 4 bases and V by 6 bases; bases with no gene match: 10. The CDR3 reads CASRGTGGSGTGELFF. In nucleotides, the CDR3 is TGTGCCAGCAGGGGGACAGGCGGTTCGGGCACCGGGGAGCTGTTTTTT.

This clone has ten or more counts. CDR3 coding DNA: TGTGCCAGCAGCCTCCGACTATACACAGATACGCAGTATTTT. Translating gives CASSLRLYTDTQYF. The V gene is TRBV14, the J gene TRBJ2-3, with D perhaps TRBD2 (5 bases). CDR3 length: 14 amino acids. V was trimmed by 4 bases and J by 2 bases, leaving 10 bases between them. Germline assignment: CDR1 SGHDN and CDR2 FVKESK.

In its sample, this clone was seen many times. V and J are TRBV19 and TRBJ2-1; 7 nucleotides line up with TRBD2. Germline CDR1 LNHDA, CDR2 SQIVND (reference sequence). V lost 3 bases and J lost 7; bases outside the gene matches: 6. This CDR3 region has 14 residues. The CDR3 protein is CASSILRGGNEQFF. The CDR3 nucleotides read TGTGCCAGTAGTATCTTGCGGGGAGGGAATGAGCAGTTCTTC.

Ten or more counts support this clone. The rearrangement links TRBV12-3 or TRBV12-4 to TRBJ2-1, with 10 bases aligning to TRBD2. The CDR3 is 15 amino acids. V trimming: 1 base; J trimming: 5 bases; junction bases outside the gene matches: 2. CDR3 region: CASSLVLAGNNEQFF. The CDR3 DNA reads TGTGCCAGCAGTTTAGTACTAGCGGGGAACAATGAGCAGTTCTTC.

This clone was detected many times. The chain uses TRBV5-1 and TRBJ2-7; 9 bases line up with TRBD1. Losses at the gene ends were 0 bases for V and 3 bases for J; bases not matched to a gene: 7. Germline loops: CDR1 SGHRS, CDR2 YFSETQ. CDR3 length: 16 residues. In DNA, the CDR3 is TGCGCCAGCAGCTTGGCCCCGGGACAGGGATTCTACGAGCAGTACTTC. The encoded protein is CASSLAPGQGFYEQYF.

The sample holds many counts of this clone. The rearrangement joins TRBV6-6 to TRBJ2-7, with 8 bases fitting TRBD2. The length of the CDR3 is 15 residues. The trim removed 0 bases at V and 1 base at J, leaving 2 bases unmatched. Germline V gene lookup returns CDR1 MNHNY and CDR2 SVGAGI (reference sequence). CDR3 coding DNA: TGTGCCAGCAGTTACTCGAAGCGGGGGTCCTACGAGCAGTACTTC. This gives the protein CASSYSKRGSYEQYF.

Comment on this clone: A much larger clone is a single base away; this may be a read error. J is TRBJ2-3 and V is TRBV12-3 or TRBV12-4; tentatively, D is TRBD2 (5 bases). V lost 0 bases to trimming and J lost 4 bases, with 17 bases between them. The length of the CDR3 is 17 residues. The CDR3 region has the DNA TGTGCCAGCAGTTTAGCGGGAGTAGCGTGGGTCCCAGATACGCAGTATTTT. Protein sequence: CASSLAGVAWVPDTQYF.

Note on this clone: A much larger clone differs from this one at a single base, so this may be a read error. The chain combines TRBV7-3 with TRBJ2-3; no clear D. CDR3 length equals 14 residues. Germline CDR1 reads SGHTA; CDR2 reads FQGTGA. V was shortened by 3 bases and J by 2 bases, with 9 bases between the two germline ends. This chain's CDR3 is CASSFAWPTDTQYF. In DNA, the CDR3 is TGTGCCAGCAGCTTCGCCTGGCCCACAGATACGCAGTATTTT.

Worth noting for this clone: Since a much larger clone is just one base distant, this may be a read error. This CDR3 is also generated by other DNA sequences in the sample. The chain carries TRBV5-1 and TRBJ2-3; 8 bases agree with TRBD1. This CDR3 is built from 15 residues. Germline V gene lookup returns CDR1 SGHRS and CDR2 YFSETQ. Trimming removed 0 bases from V and 3 bases from J; junction bases left unmatched: 3. CDR3 protein: CASSLGGDRTDTQYF. The CDR3 DNA is TGCGCCAGCAGCTTGGGTGGGGACAGGACAGATACGCAGTATTTT. Combining the CDR3 with reference TRBV5-1 and TRBJ2-3 gives the whole variable domain KAGVTQTPRYLIKTRGQQVTLSCSPISGHRSVSWYQQTPGQGLQFLFEYFSETQRNKGNFPGRFSGRQFSNSRSEMNVSTLELGDSALYLCASSLGGDRTDTQYFGPGTRLTVL.

This clone has ten or more counts. The V call is TRBV5-1, the J call TRBJ2-7; the match to TRBD1 covers 7 bases. Germline V CDR1 and CDR2: SGHRS, YFSETQ. V was clipped by 1 base and J by 3 bases; unmatched bases: 7. The CDR3 covers 15 residues. The chain's CDR3 is CASSLSGTAHYEQYF. The DNA for the CDR3 is TGCGCCAGCAGCTTGTCTGGGACAGCCCACTACGAGCAGTACTTC.

This clone has ten or more counts. This chain joins TRBV12-3 or TRBV12-4 and TRBJ2-1; D may correspond to TRBD1 or TRBD2 (6 bases each). The V end lost 7 bases, the J end lost 0 bases, and 13 bases lay between the germline ends. The CDR3 runs 15 residues. CDR3 coding DNA: TGTGCCAGCAAGGGGGGACTGGGCTCCTACAATGAGCAGTTCTTC. It yields the protein CASKGGLGSYNEQFF.

The chain employs TRBV2 and TRBJ2-2; no clear D gene. Trimming took off 6 bases at V and 14 bases at J, with 19 bases between the two ends. Germline V gene data show CDR1 as SNHLY and CDR2 as FYNNEI. This CDR3 comprises 13 residues. The CDR3 DNA sequence: TGTGCCAGCAGGCCCCCGAACACCGGGTATCTGTTTTTT. It specifies CASRPPNTGYLFF.

Regarding this clone: Mismatch with germline at one junction end may stem from a read error. The chain carries TRBV7-9 and TRBJ2-7; 10 bases agree with TRBD1. The germline CDR1 and CDR2 sequences are SEHNR and FQNEAQ (reference sequence). There are 14 residues in the CDR3. This CDR3 is CVSSSDRGLHEQYF. CDR3 DNA: TGTGTCAGCAGCTCTGACAGGGGGCTTCACGAGCAGTACTTC. Variable domain in full (rest from reference TRBV7-9 and TRBJ2-7): DTGVSQNPRHKITKRGQNVTFRCDPISEHNRLYWYRQTLGQGPEFLTYFQNEAQLEKSRLLSDRFSAERPKGSFSTLEIQRTEQGDSAMYLCVSSSDRGLHEQYFGPGTRLTVT.

This clone has ten or more counts. The chain couples TRBV5-1 to TRBJ2-2; TRBD1 matches 7 bases. The germline gives CDR1 SGHRS, CDR2 YFSETQ. V dropped 5 bases and J dropped 2; count of bases not matched to a gene: 9. The CDR3 is 16 amino acids. The CDR3 sequence is CASSSRDSTNTGELFF. The CDR3 coding sequence is TGCGCCAGCAGTTCCCGGGACAGCACCAACACCGGGGAGCTGTTTTTT. Full variable domain (rest looked up from reference TRBV5-1 and TRBJ2-2): KAGVTQTPRYLIKTRGQQVTLSCSPISGHRSVSWYQQTPGQGLQFLFEYFSETQRNKGNFPGRFSGRQFSNSRSEMNVSTLELGDSALYLCASSSRDSTNTGELFFGEGSRLTVL.